The 19 T cell receptor beta chains given below trace back to one sample, sequenced in a study of blood T cell repertoires in COVID-19. The table came from immunoSEQ multiplex PCR; TCRdb's copy has only in-frame clones and leaves some out. The sample has 200,000 or so clones, around 84% seen once. Sequencing was carried out using peripheral blood. The receptors were sampled from an elderly woman with COVID-19, enrolled during active disease.

The chain uses TRBV7-9 and TRBJ1-6; the D gene is possibly TRBD1 (5 bases). The CDR3 consists of 15 residues. Germline CDR1 and CDR2: SEHNR and FQNEAQ (reference sequence). V was cut by 2 bases and J by 8 bases, with 13 bases left in between. The CDR3 region has the DNA TGTGCCAGCAGCTTAACCGACGGGGGGTATTCACCCCTCCACTTT. Protein sequence: CASSLTDGGYSPLHF.

This chain's CDR3 is CASSLRQQSYEQYF. The CDR3 DNA reads as TGCGCCAGCAGCTTAAGACAACAAAGCTACGAGCAGTACTTC. The chain joins TRBV5-1 to TRBJ2-7; D is unresolved. CDR1 is SGHRS, CDR2 YFSETQ, per germline. Trimming took off 2 bases at V and 3 bases at J, with 12 bases between the two ends. The CDR3 loop spans 14 amino acids.

This sequence joins TRBV5-6 and TRBJ1-2; 9 bases agree with TRBD1. Germline-derived CDR1 and CDR2 are SGHDT and YYEEEE. V shed 4 bases and J 4 bases; nucleotides not matched to a gene: 11. The CDR3 contains 16 residues. The CDR3: CASSDGTGGLPYGYTF. The CDR3 coding sequence is TGTGCCAGCAGCGACGGAACAGGGGGCCTCCCCTATGGCTACACCTTC.

The chain combines TRBV28 with TRBJ2-1; unclear D gene. The V gene lost 8 bases and the J gene lost 5 bases, with 13 bases spanning the gap. CDR1 and CDR2 from the germline V gene are MDHEN and SYDVKM. This CDR3 is built from 13 residues. Here the CDR3 reads CASERRINNEQFF. In DNA, the CDR3 is TGTGCCAGCGAGCGACGGATCAACAATGAGCAGTTCTTC.

This clone turned up a few times. The V call is TRBV6-5, the J call TRBJ2-7, with a tentative D call TRBD1 (6 bases). Germline-derived CDR1 and CDR2 are MNHEY and SVGAGI. The CDR3 is made up of 13 amino acids. The ends were cut back, 5 bases at V and 1 base at J, with 9 bases in the middle. CDR3 nucleotides: TGTGCCAGCAGTCCACAGGGATCCTACGAGCAGTACTTC. Translated, it gives CASSPQGSYEQYF.

This rearrangement joins TRBV18 to TRBJ1-3, with D perhaps matching TRBD1 (5 bases). This CDR3 has 16 amino acids. Germline loops: CDR1 KGHSH, CDR2 LQKENI. V lost 3 bases and J lost 0, with 12 bases in between. The CDR3 coding sequence is TGTGCCAGCTCACCTTCTACCAGGGCCTCTGGAAACACCATATATTTT. This sequence encodes CASSPSTRASGNTIYF.

The chain joins TRBV5-8 to TRBJ2-2; a weak D match, TRBD1 (6 bases). The germline V gene encodes CDR1 SGHTS and CDR2 YDEGEE. The V end was cut by 2 bases, the J end by 0 bases, with 8 bases between. The CDR3 has 15 residues. The CDR3 nucleotides read TGTGCCAGCAGCTTTAGGGGGTCGAACACCGGGGAGCTGTTTTTT. Encoded protein: CASSFRGSNTGELFF.

J is TRBJ2-3 and V is TRBV28; possibly TRBD1 for D (5 bases). V was shortened by 5 bases and J by 4 bases, with 19 bases between the two germline ends. There are 16 residues in the CDR3. Germline V CDR1 and CDR2: MDHEN, SYDVKM. The CDR3 DNA sequence: TGTGCCAGCAGTGCCGACAAGGGGAAGGCATCAGATACGCAGTATTTT. Translation gives CASSADKGKASDTQYF.

The rearrangement uses TRBV19 and TRBJ2-5; 7 bases fit TRBD1. The CDR3 runs to 15 residues. With 3 bases clipped from V and 5 bases from J, the junction kept 9 bases outside the gene matches. Germline CDR1 is LNHDA and CDR2 is SQIVND (reference sequence). The CDR3 nucleotides read TGTGCCAGTAGTATTGCCTGGACAGGCGGGGAGACCCAGTACTTC. Protein sequence: CASSIAWTGGETQYF.

The chain uses TRBV15 and TRBJ1-1; D unresolved. Trimming pared 0 bases from V and 3 bases from J, leaving 11 bases between. CDR1 and CDR2 from the germline V gene are LNHNV and YYDKDF (reference sequence). The CDR3 consists of 15 residues. The CDR3 coding sequence is TGTGCCACCAGCAGAGATCAATTGGTAGACACTGAAGCTTTCTTT. Translated, it gives CATSRDQLVDTEAFF.

The chain joins TRBV3-1 (or the pseudogene TRBV3-2) to TRBJ2-5; the match to TRBD1 covers 7 bases. V gave up 2 bases and J gave up 4 bases; unmatched junction bases: 1. The germline V gene encodes CDR1 LGHDT and CDR2 YNNKEL (reference sequence). The CDR3 contains 13 residues. The CDR3 is CASSQYRGETQYF. The DNA for the CDR3 is TGTGCCAGCAGCCAATACAGGGGAGAGACCCAGTACTTC.

This clone was detected only a few times. The rearrangement uses TRBV19 and TRBJ1-2; TRBD1 matches at 9 bases. The CDR3 spans 14 residues. Unmatched junction bases numbered 6, after V lost 7 bases and J lost 3 bases. From germline, CDR1 is LNHDA and CDR2 SQIVND (reference sequence). In DNA form, the CDR3 reads TGTGCCAGTACACAGGGGGCTGTCGACTATGGCTACACCTTC. Its translation: CASTQGAVDYGYTF.

This chain links TRBV28 with TRBJ2-2; 9 nucleotides line up with TRBD2. Trimming removed 6 bases from V and 7 bases from J; junction bases left unmatched: 6. The CDR3 contains 14 residues. Germline CDR1 is MDHEN and CDR2 is SYDVKM. The CDR3 DNA reads as TGTGCCAGCAGAACCGGGACTAGCAACGGGGAGCTGTTTTTT. Protein sequence: CASRTGTSNGELFF.

This clone was recorded once. Here the CDR3 reads CASSLDSREQYF. The CDR3 coding sequence is TGTGCCAGCAGTTTAGACTCGCGGGAGCAGTACTTC. The genes are TRBV28 and TRBJ2-7; D remains ambiguous. This CDR3 has 12 amino acids. CDR1 is MDHEN, CDR2 SYDVKM, per germline. Trimming removed 2 bases at V and 7 bases at J, with 9 bases between.

V usage is TRBV6-1 and J usage is TRBJ2-7; D is uncertain. The V end lost 0 bases, the J end lost 3 bases, and 9 bases lay between the germline ends. Germline V CDR1 and CDR2: MNHNS, SASEGT. The CDR3 is 14 amino acids. The CDR3, as DNA: TGTGCCAGCAGTGAAGCAATTCCAGGCTACGAGCAGTACTTC. It specifies CASSEAIPGYEQYF.

The chain links TRBV23-1 to TRBJ2-7; the match to TRBD2 covers 7 bases. TRBV23-1 is sorted into the ORF group, with uncertain function. Unmatched junction bases numbered 4, after V lost 1 base and J lost 7 bases. The CDR3 spans 13 residues. CDR3: CASSQWSGGEQYV. The CDR3 nucleotides read TGCGCCAGCAGTCAATGGTCCGGGGGGGAGCAGTACGTC.

This sequence joins TRBV3-1 (or the pseudogene TRBV3-2) and TRBJ1-4; TRBD1 agrees at 11 bases. Germline-derived CDR1 and CDR2 are LGHDT and YNNKEL (reference sequence). The CDR3 length is 16 residues. Germline trimming cut 4 bases from V and 3 bases from J; bases unmatched to any gene: 4. In DNA, the CDR3 is TGTGCCAGCAGCCCGGACAGGGGGCGGGCTAATGAAAAACTGTTTTTT. Translation gives CASSPDRGRANEKLFF.

The V call is TRBV5-1, the J call TRBJ1-2, with 7 bases identical to TRBD1. The J segment lost 2 bases and the V segment lost 4 bases, leaving 8 bases of the junction unmatched. Germline values: CDR1 SGHRS, CDR2 YFSETQ. The CDR3 extends over 15 amino acids. The CDR3 region has the DNA TGCGCCAGCAGCCCCGACAGGGCCCTCAACTATGGCTACACCTTC. Encoded protein: CASSPDRALNYGYTF.

This clone appeared a few times. This CDR3 reads CAWSVPRTSKETQYF. The CDR3 DNA sequence: TGTGCCTGGAGTGTACCCCGGACTAGCAAAGAGACCCAGTACTTC. V is TRBV30 and J is TRBJ2-5, with 8 nucleotides matching TRBD2. V was pared by 0 bases and J by 3 bases, with 6 bases of the junction left unmatched. This CDR3 spans 15 amino acids. Germline values: CDR1 GTSNPN, CDR2 SVGIG (reference sequence).